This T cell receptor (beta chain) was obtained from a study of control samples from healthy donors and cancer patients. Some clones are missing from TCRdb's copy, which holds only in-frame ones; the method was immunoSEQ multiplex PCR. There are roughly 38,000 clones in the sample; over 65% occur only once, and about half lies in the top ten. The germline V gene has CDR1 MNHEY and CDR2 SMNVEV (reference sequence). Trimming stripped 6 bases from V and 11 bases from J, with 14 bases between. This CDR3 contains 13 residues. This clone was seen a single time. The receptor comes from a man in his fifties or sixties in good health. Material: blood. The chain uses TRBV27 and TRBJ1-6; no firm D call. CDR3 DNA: TGTGCCAGCAGCGGAGACCAGAGAACACCCCTCCACTTT. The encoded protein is CASSGDQRTPLHF.